This is a list of T cell receptor beta chains from one sample in a study of tumor and adjacent non-tumor tissue in lung cancer. Each CDR3 protein gets one entry after TCRdb re-called the multiplex PCR reads with MiXCR. The sample consists of some 200,000 distinct CDR3 sequences, about 76% of them appearing once. The material sequenced was lung tumor tissue. The receptor source for this set is a man aged 60 to 69 with non-small cell lung cancer. CDR3s leave out the opening cysteine and the closing phenylalanine or tryptophan. Clone sizes are given selectively: once, few, many, or a class where the clone is expanded.

V gene	clone size	J gene	CDR3 protein
TRBV6-1	.	TRBJ2-7	ASSELRRGAEQY
TRBV5-6	.	TRBJ1-6	TTQGQGNSPLH
TRBV6-5	.	TRBJ2-4	ASSYLGTSRGDIQY
TRBV2	.	TRBJ2-2	ASTPTRGTGELF
TRBV11-1	.	TRBJ2-1	ASSLATSGSSCNEQF
TRBV7-9	.	TRBJ2-2	ASSLDGTGWELF
TRBV12-3/TRBV12-4	once	TRBJ2-5	ASRRDPLNMETQY
TRBV11-2	.	TRBJ1-1	ASSSAGRCTEAF
TRBV6-2/TRBV6-3	once	TRBJ2-3	AGSYALGRQY
TRBV19	.	TRBJ2-1	ASNTTSALYNEQF
TRBV20-1	.	TRBJ2-4	SAPTIGGVKIIQY
TRBV7-9	few	TRBJ1-2	ASSYASYRGLNYDYT
TRBV20-1	many	TRBJ1-1	SARPWRQGTDTEAF
TRBV29-1	.	TRBJ2-5	SVEDHETQY
TRBV29-1	.	TRBJ2-7	SAAAGTSGDDYEQY
TRBV29-1	.	TRBJ1-2	SVEKGRSFNGCT
TRBV4-1	.	TRBJ1-3	AIRLQGGSGNTIY
TRBV20-1	.	TRBJ2-7	SASTTNGRPSGQY
TRBV6-5	.	TRBJ2-7	ATSHPDRGWYEQY
TRBV12-3/TRBV12-4	.	TRBJ2-7	ASNLRRPYEQY
TRBV20-1	.	TRBJ2-7	SGVLIGYSGEQY
TRBV4-3	.	TRBJ1-1	ASSQDPTGRLNTEAF
TRBV6-5	many	TRBJ2-3	ASSDLGLAGVLGRADTQY
TRBV28	.	TRBJ2-5	ASSRCVGETQY
TRBV5-1	.	TRBJ1-2	ASSGSTGSFSYGYT
TRBV4-3	few	TRBJ2-1	ASNQVLGGGGVVQF
TRBV29-1	.	TRBJ2-7	SVNRYRVLAYEQH
TRBV28	few	TRBJ2-7	ASSSSGAEGSYEQY
TRBV6-6	.	TRBJ2-2	ASSALGLAGRLAGELP
TRBV11-2	few	TRBJ2-1	ASNSGLAGGLQF
TRBV6-2/TRBV6-3	many	TRBJ2-5	AISSTTSGNQETQY
TRBV6-6	.	TRBJ2-7	ACSYFAGGGEQY
TRBV5-1	.	TRBJ2-7	ASRGRTPEEQY
TRBV5-1	few	TRBJ2-3	ASSSGVAGGFTDTQY
TRBV20-1	.	TRBJ2-1	SGLGQGDFGSYNKQF
TRBV5-4	once	TRBJ2-5	ASSYPGGKETQC
TRBV15	.	TRBJ2-3	ATSSPTGYTDTQY
TRBV20-1	.	TRBJ1-2	SARDGEITYGYT
TRBV4-3	.	TRBJ2-6	ASSQAVSGANALT
TRBV4-3	once	TRBJ2-7	ASCRGRLSEQY
TRBV6-2/TRBV6-3	.	TRBJ1-2	ASTEGQDYGYT
TRBV28	few	TRBJ1-6	ASSLLHRAGSPLH
TRBV4-1	.	TRBJ2-5	ANRQVDRVIQETQY
TRBV12-3/TRBV12-4	many	TRBJ2-5	ASTRGGIGQETQY
TRBV6-2/TRBV6-3	.	TRBJ2-1	ANSSSGKVYNEWF
TRBV5-4	.	TRBJ1-2	ASTQGVTGANYGYT
TRBV6-1	many	TRBJ1-2	ASRRTGANYGYT